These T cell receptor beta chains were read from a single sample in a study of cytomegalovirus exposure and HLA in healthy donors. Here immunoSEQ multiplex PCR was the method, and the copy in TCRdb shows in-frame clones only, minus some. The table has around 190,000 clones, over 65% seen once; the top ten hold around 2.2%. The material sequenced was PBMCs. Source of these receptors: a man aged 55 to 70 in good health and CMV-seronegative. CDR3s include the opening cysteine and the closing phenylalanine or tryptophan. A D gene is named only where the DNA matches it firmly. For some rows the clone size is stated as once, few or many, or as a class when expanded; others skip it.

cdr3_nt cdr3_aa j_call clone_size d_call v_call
TGTGCCAGTGGGACTAGAGAAAACAATGAGCAGCTCTTC CASGTRENNEQLF TRBJ2-1 . TRBD2 TRBV7-2
TGTGCCAGTAGTATATTACACAGCTCCTACAATGAGCAGTTCTTC CASSILHSSYNEQFF TRBJ2-1 . . TRBV19
TGTGCCAGCGGGGGACTAGCGGGAGTCGACGAGCAGTACTTC CASGGLAGVDEQYF TRBJ2-7 . TRBD2 TRBV2
TGTGCCACCAGCAGAGATGAGACTAGCGGGAGGTGGGGCACCGGGGAGCTGTTTTTT CATSRDETSGRWGTGELFF TRBJ2-2 . TRBD2 TRBV15
TGTGCCAGCAGTTTAATTCTTCAGGGTATAGGTTCAGATACGCAGTATTTT CASSLILQGIGSDTQYF TRBJ2-3 few . TRBV28
TGTGCCAGCAGACAGGGTACCAAAAACATTCAGTACTTC CASRQGTKNIQYF TRBJ2-4 . . TRBV25-1
TGTGCCAGCAGCCAGGGGGGAGAAAAACTGTTTTTT CASSQGGEKLFF TRBJ1-4 . . TRBV4-2
TGTGCCAGCAGCCTAGAACAGGGGGCAAGGAACACTGAAGCTTTCTTT CASSLEQGARNTEAFF TRBJ1-1 . TRBD1 TRBV5-6
TGTGCCATCCCGGACAGGGTAGGGCGTGGGGCCAACGTCCTGACTTTC CAIPDRVGRGANVLTF TRBJ2-6 . TRBD1 TRBV7-2
TGCGCCAGCAGCTTGGCCTGGCTAGTTGTCGAGCAGTACTTC CASSLAWLVVEQYF TRBJ2-7 . . TRBV5-1
TGTGCCAGCAGCCCCCGCGACAGGGTCGATGGCTACACCTTC CASSPRDRVDGYTF TRBJ1-2 . TRBD1 TRBV5-4
TGCGCCAGCAGCCAAATTCGGGGAGCTCCAGATACGCAGTATTTT CASSQIRGAPDTQYF TRBJ2-3 few . TRBV4-1
TGCAGCGTAAGACAGGGCTTATTGGACGAGCAGTACTTC CSVRQGLLDEQYF TRBJ2-7 . TRBD1 TRBV29-1
TGTGCCAGCAGCTTGGGGGGGGTGGGGCAGCCCCAGCATTTT CASSLGGVGQPQHF TRBJ1-5 . . TRBV5-4
TGTGCCAGCAGTTACTCGGCAGGAGGGGTACAGCCCCAGCATTTT CASSYSAGGVQPQHF TRBJ1-5 . . TRBV6-5
TGTGCCAGCAGTCTAACAGGGGCCCCTGAAGCTTTCTTT CASSLTGAPEAFF TRBJ1-1 . TRBD1 TRBV5-4
TGCGCCAGCAGCTTGAGAGCGGGGGGGCCCGGCACAGATACGCAGTATTTT CASSLRAGGPGTDTQYF TRBJ2-3 . TRBD2 TRBV5-1
TGTGCCAGCACCCCGGGCCCCATAACAGGGAAGACCAAAAACATTCAGTACTTC CASTPGPITGKTKNIQYF TRBJ2-4 . . TRBV2
TGTGCCAGCAGGGGGGGACTAGGGGGTGAGCAGTTCTTC CASRGGLGGEQFF TRBJ2-1 . TRBD2 TRBV6-5
TGTGCCAGCAGTACGAGCGGTAGCTCTGGGGCCAACGTCCTGACTTTC CASSTSGSSGANVLTF TRBJ2-6 once . TRBV28
TGTGCCACCCTGGGCTCCGGCGAGACCGGGGAGCTGTTTTTT CATLGSGETGELFF TRBJ2-2 . . TRBV7-7
TGTGCCAGCAGTGTAACATCCCGCATCATATATTTT CASSVTSRIIYF TRBJ1-3 . . TRBV6-1
TGTGCCAGCAGCTCCGGGACTAGCTCCTACAATGAGCAGTTCTTC CASSSGTSSYNEQFF TRBJ2-1 once TRBD2 TRBV13
TGTGCCAGCAGCGGGGGGTTACAGGGCAATCAGCCCCAGCATTTT CASSGGLQGNQPQHF TRBJ1-5 . . TRBV27
TGTGCCACCAGCGGACAGACGAACACTGAAGCTTTCTTT CATSGQTNTEAFF TRBJ1-1 . . TRBV15
TGTGCCAGCAGCTTCTCTGCCCCGGGGGTCAACACTGAAGCTTTCTTT CASSFSAPGVNTEAFF TRBJ1-1 . . TRBV5-6
TGTGCCAGCAGCCTAGTCGATAACAGGGGGAGGCGGGACGAGCAGTACTTC CASSLVDNRGRRDEQYF TRBJ2-7 . TRBD1 TRBV9
TGTGCCAGCAGGGAGCTGCAGCCCCAGCATTTT CASRELQPQHF TRBJ1-5 . . TRBV6-1
TGCGCCAGCAGCTGGACAGGGGGCGGTGGGGCCAACGTCCTGACTTTC CASSWTGGGGANVLTF TRBJ2-6 few TRBD1 TRBV5-1
TGCGCCAGCATCACCGGCACTGAAGCTTTCTTT CASITGTEAFF TRBJ1-1 once . TRBV5-1
TGTGCCACCAGCAGACGGACAGACCCTTACGAGCAGTACTTC CATSRRTDPYEQYF TRBJ2-7 . . TRBV15
TGCGCCAGCAGCTTGGGACTGTCAGCGGGGGTTGCCGGGGAGCTGTTTTTT CASSLGLSAGVAGELFF TRBJ2-2 few TRBD2 TRBV5-1
TGTGCCAGCAGCCCAGTGGGGGACAGACCCTACGAGCAGTACTTC CASSPVGDRPYEQYF TRBJ2-7 . TRBD1 TRBV7-9
TGTGCCAGCAGCTCAGACAGGGAATGGTGGTATGGCTACACCTTC CASSSDREWWYGYTF TRBJ1-2 few TRBD1 TRBV7-9
TGTGCCAGCAGCTTAGTGGGACAGGGGGCTTACGAGCAGTACTTC CASSLVGQGAYEQYF TRBJ2-7 . TRBD1 TRBV7-9
TGTGCCAGCGACGGAGGGTGGCGGGAGGGCTCCTACGAGCAGTACTTC CASDGGWREGSYEQYF TRBJ2-7 once TRBD2 TRBV5-6
TGTGCCAGCAGCTTAGCGCATCTCAGGGGGGCCGGGGAGCTGTTTTTT CASSLAHLRGAGELFF TRBJ2-2 . . TRBV7-2
TGTGCCAGCAGTACCGGGACTAGTACCGTTCAAGAGACCCAGTACTTC CASSTGTSTVQETQYF TRBJ2-5 . TRBD2 TRBV6-6
TGTGCCAGCAGCTTGTTTCCACAGAATGAGCAGTTCTTC CASSLFPQNEQFF TRBJ2-1 . . TRBV5-5
TGTGCCAGCAGTGAAGGACAGGGATGGGAGCAGTACTTC CASSEGQGWEQYF TRBJ2-7 . TRBD1 TRBV6-1
TGTGCCAGCAGTTTCCGGCCAGGATACGAGCAGTACTTC CASSFRPGYEQYF TRBJ2-7 . . TRBV6-4
TGTGCCAGCAGCTTAGCGCATCGGGAGACCCAGTACTTC CASSLAHRETQYF TRBJ2-5 . . TRBV7-8
TGTGCCAGCAGCTTAGGGACTAGCGGGCAGCGGGTCCAAGAGACCCAGTACTTC CASSLGTSGQRVQETQYF TRBJ2-5 . TRBD2 TRBV7-6
TGTGCCAGCAAGGTCGGGAGAGAGTATGAGCAGTTCTTC CASKVGREYEQFF TRBJ2-1 . . TRBV28
TGCGCCAGCAGCCAACCGGGACAGGGGGCATCCACAAGGAACCCTGAAGCTTTCTTT CASSQPGQGASTRNPEAFF TRBJ1-1 . TRBD1 TRBV4-1
TGTGCCAGCAGCAAGGACGGGCGAGGGGAGACCCAGTACTTC CASSKDGRGETQYF TRBJ2-5 . . TRBV7-2
TGTGCCAGCAGCCCCAACCGGGACAGGGGTGTTAAAGACTCTGGAAACACCATATATTTT CASSPNRDRGVKDSGNTIYF TRBJ1-3 . TRBD1 TRBV9
TGTGCCAGCAGCCTACAGAGGAACACTGAAGCTTTCTTT CASSLQRNTEAFF TRBJ1-1 . . TRBV5-4
TGTGCCAGCAGCGTCGCAGGGGGCGCAGGTCAGCCCCAGCATTTT CASSVAGGAGQPQHF TRBJ1-5 . TRBD1 TRBV7-2
TGTGCCAGTAGTAGCGTCCTCCGGGACAGCGGTGAAAAACTGTTTTTT CASSSVLRDSGEKLFF TRBJ1-4 . TRBD1 TRBV19
TGTGCCAGCAGTTTTGCCCAGGGCCCCAGTAATTCACCCCTCCACTTT CASSFAQGPSNSPLHF TRBJ1-6 . . TRBV27
TGTGCCAGCAGTGGAGTAGCGGATCAGCCCCAGCATTTT CASSGVADQPQHF TRBJ1-5 . . TRBV6-5
TGTGCCAGCAGCCCCCCCGGTTATAGCAATCAGCCCCAGCATTTT CASSPPGYSNQPQHF TRBJ1-5 . . TRBV27
TGTGCCAGCAGTGACCCGGGCAGGGACAACAATGAGCAGTTCTTC CASSDPGRDNNEQFF TRBJ2-1 . . TRBV2
TGTGCCAGCAGTGGATTGGGACAGATTACCTACGAGCAGTACTTC CASSGLGQITYEQYF TRBJ2-7 few TRBD1 TRBV2
TGCGCCAGCAGCCCACAGGGGTGGACTGAAGCTTTCTTT CASSPQGWTEAFF TRBJ1-1 . TRBD1 TRBV5-1
TGTGCCAGCACCAATGTACAGGGAAGACCCCTCCACTTT CASTNVQGRPLHF TRBJ1-6 . . TRBV6-5
TGTGCCAGCAGCTTACCCGCTACAGATCTCTATGGCTACACCTTC CASSLPATDLYGYTF TRBJ1-2 . . TRBV7-9
TGTGCCAGCAGTTTAGGGTCCCCCGGACTTCCCTATGGCTACACCTTC CASSLGSPGLPYGYTF TRBJ1-2 . . TRBV27
TGTGCCAGCGCTAGCGGGGAATCCGGGGAGCTGTTTTTT CASASGESGELFF TRBJ2-2 . TRBD2 TRBV6-4